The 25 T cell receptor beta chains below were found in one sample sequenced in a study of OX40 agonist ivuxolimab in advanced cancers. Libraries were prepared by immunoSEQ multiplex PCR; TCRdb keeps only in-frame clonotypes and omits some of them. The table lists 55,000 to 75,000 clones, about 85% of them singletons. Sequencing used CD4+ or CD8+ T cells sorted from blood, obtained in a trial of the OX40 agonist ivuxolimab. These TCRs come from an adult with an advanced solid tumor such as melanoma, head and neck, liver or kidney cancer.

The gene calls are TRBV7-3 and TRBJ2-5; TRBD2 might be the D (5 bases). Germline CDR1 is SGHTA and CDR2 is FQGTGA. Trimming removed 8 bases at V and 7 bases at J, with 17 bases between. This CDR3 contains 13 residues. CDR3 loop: CASATGLRGTQYF. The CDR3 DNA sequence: TGTGCCAGCGCAACCGGGCTTCGGGGGACCCAGTACTTC.

The CDR3 DNA reads TGCAGCGTTGAGAGGCAGGCAGGAAATGAGCAGTTCTTC. Its protein is CSVERQAGNEQFF. The chain combines TRBV29-1 with TRBJ2-1; D gene unclear. Trimming removed 3 bases from V and 7 bases from J, with 13 bases in between. Germline V gene data show CDR1 as SQVTM and CDR2 as ANQGSEA. The CDR3 contains 13 residues.

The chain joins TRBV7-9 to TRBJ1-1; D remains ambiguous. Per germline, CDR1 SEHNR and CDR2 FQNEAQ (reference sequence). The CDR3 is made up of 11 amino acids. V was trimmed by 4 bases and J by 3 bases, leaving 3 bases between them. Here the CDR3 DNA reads TGTGCCAGCAGCTGGGACACTGAAGCTTTCTTT. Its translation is CASSWDTEAFF.

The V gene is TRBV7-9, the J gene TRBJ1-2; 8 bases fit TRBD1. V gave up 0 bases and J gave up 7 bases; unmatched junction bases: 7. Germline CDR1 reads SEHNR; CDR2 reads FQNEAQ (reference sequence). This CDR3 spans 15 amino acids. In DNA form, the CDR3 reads TGTGCCAGCAGCTTAGCTTTGGACAGGGTTTTTGGCTACACCTTC. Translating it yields CASSLALDRVFGYTF.

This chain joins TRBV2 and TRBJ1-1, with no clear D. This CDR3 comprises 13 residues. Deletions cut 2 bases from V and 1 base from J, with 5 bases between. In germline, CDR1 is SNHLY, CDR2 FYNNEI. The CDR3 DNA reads TGTGCCAGCAGTGAATACAGGAACACTGAAGCTTTCTTT. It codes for CASSEYRNTEAFF.

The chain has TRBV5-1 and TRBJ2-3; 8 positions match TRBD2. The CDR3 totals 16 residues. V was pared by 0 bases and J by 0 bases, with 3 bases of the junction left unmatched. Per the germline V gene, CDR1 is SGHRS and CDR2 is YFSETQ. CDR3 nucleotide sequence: TGCGCCAGCAGCTTGGTTAGCGGGGATAGCACAGATACGCAGTATTTT. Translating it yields CASSLVSGDSTDTQYF.

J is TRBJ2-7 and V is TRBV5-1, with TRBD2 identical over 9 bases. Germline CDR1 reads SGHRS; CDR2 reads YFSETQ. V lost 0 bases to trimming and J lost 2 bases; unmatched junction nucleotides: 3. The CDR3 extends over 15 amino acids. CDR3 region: CASSLGPSGTYEQYF. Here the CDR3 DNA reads TGCGCCAGCAGCTTGGGGCCTAGCGGGACCTACGAGCAGTACTTC.

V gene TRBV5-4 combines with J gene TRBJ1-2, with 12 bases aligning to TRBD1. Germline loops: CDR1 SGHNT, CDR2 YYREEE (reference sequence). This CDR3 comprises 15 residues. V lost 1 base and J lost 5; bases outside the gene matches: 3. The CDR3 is CASSLKGQGAYGYTF. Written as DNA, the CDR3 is TGTGCCAGCAGCTTGAAGGGACAGGGGGCTTATGGCTACACCTTC.

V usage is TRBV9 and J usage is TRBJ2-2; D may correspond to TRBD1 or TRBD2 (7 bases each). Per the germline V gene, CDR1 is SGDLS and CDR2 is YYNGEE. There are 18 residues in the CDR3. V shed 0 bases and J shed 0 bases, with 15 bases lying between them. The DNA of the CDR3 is TGTGCCAGCAGCGTAGCTGAGGGAGGGGGCGCGAACACCGGGGAGCTGTTTTTT. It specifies CASSVAEGGGANTGELFF.

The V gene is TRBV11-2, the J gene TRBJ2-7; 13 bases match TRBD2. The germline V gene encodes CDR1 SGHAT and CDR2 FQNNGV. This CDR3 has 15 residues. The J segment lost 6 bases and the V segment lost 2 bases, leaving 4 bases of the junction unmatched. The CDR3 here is CASSLRGLAGVEQYF. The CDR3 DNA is TGTGCCAGCAGCTTAAGAGGACTAGCGGGGGTCGAGCAGTACTTC.

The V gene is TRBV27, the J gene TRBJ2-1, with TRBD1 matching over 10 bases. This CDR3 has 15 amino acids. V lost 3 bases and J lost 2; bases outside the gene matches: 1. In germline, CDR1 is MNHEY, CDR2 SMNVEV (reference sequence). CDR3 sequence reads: CASSLDRGAYNEQFF. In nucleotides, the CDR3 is TGTGCCAGCAGTTTGGACAGGGGGGCCTACAATGAGCAGTTCTTC.

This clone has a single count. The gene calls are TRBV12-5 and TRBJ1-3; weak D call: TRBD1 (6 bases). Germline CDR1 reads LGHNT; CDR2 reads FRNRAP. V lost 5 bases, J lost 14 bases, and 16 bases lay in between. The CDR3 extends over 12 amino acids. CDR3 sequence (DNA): TGTGCTAGTGGTGGACCACAGGGTAGAGTATATTTT. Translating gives CASGGPQGRVYF.

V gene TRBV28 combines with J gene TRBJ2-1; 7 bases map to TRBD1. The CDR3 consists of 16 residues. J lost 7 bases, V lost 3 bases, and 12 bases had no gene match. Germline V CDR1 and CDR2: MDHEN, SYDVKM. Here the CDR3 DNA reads TGTGCCAGCAGTTTCCCCCATCGACAGGGTAGAAATGAGCAGTTCTTC. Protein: CASSFPHRQGRNEQFF.

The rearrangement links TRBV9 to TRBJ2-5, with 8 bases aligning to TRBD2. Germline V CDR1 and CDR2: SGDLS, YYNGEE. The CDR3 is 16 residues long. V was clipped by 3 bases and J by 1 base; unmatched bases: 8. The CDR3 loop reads CASSERAGALQETQYF. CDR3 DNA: TGTGCCAGCAGCGAGAGAGCGGGGGCCCTCCAAGAGACCCAGTACTTC.

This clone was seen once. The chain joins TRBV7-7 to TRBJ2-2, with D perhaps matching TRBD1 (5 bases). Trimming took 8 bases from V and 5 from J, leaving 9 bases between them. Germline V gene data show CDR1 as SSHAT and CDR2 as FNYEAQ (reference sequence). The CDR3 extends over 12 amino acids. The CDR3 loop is CASLGETGELFF. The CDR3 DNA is TGTGCCAGCCTAGGGGAAACCGGGGAGCTGTTTTTT.

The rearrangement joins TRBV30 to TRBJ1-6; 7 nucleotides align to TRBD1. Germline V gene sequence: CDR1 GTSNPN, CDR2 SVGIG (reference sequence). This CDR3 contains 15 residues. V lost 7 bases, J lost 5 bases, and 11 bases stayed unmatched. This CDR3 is CAYQSGTANNSPLHF. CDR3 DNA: TGTGCCTACCAATCCGGGACAGCGAATAATTCACCCCTCCACTTT.

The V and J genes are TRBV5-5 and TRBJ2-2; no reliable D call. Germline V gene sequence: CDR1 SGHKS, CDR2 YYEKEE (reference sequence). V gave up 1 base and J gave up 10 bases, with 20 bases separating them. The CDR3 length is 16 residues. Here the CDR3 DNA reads TGTGCCAGCAGCTTGTTGGGTGTTGTGGTAAATGAGGAGCTGTTTTTT. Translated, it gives CASSLLGVVVNEELFF.

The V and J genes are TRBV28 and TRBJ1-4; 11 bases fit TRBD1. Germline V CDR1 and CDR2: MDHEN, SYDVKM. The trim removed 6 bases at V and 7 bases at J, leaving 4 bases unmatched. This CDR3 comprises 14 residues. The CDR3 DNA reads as TGTGCCAGCAGGTCCGGGACAGGGGGTGAAAAACTGTTTTTT. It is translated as CASRSGTGGEKLFF. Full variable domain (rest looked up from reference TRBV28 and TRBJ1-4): DVKVTQSSRYLVKRTGEKVFLECVQDMDHENMFWYRQDPGLGLRLIYFSYDVKMKEKGDIPEGYSVSREKKERFSLILESASTNQTSMYLCASRSGTGGEKLFFGSGTQLSVL.

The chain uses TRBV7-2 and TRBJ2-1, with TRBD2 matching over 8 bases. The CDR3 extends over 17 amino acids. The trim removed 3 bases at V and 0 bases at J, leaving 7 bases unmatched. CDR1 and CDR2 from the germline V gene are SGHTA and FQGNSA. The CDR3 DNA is TGTGCCAGCAGCTTCCGATCGCGGGGGGTCTCCTACAATGAGCAGTTCTTC. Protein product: CASSFRSRGVSYNEQFF.

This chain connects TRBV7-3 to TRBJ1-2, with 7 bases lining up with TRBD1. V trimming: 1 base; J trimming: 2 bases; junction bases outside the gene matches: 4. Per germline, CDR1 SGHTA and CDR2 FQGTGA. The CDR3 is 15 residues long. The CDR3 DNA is TGTGCCAGCAGCTTAAAGGACAGGAGGAACTATGGCTACACCTTC. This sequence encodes CASSLKDRRNYGYTF. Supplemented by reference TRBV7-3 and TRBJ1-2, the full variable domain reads GAGVSQTPSNKVTEKGKYVELRCDPISGHTALYWYRQSLGQGPEFLIYFQGTGAADDSGLPNDRFFAVRPEGSVSTLKIQRTERGDSAVYLCASSLKDRRNYGYTFGSGTRLTVV.

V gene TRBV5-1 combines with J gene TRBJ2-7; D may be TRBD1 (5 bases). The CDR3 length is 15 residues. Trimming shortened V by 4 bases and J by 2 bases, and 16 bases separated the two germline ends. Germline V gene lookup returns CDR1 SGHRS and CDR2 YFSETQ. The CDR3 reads CASSPVGVNAYEQYF. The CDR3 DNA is TGCGCCAGCAGCCCTGTAGGGGTCAACGCCTACGAGCAGTACTTC.

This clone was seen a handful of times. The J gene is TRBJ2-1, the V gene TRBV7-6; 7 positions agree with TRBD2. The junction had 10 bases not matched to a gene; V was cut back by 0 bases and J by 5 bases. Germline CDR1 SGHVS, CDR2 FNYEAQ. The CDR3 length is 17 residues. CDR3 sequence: CASSLAPRGSLHNEQFF. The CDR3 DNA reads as TGTGCCAGCAGCTTAGCACCGCGGGGGTCCCTCCACAATGAGCAGTTCTTC.

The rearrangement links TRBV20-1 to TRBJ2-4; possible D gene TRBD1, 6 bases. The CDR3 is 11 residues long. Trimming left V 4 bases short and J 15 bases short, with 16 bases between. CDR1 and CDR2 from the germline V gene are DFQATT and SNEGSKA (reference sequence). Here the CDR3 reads CSANVQGNRYF. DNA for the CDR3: TGCAGTGCTAACGTACAGGGAAATCGGTACTTC.

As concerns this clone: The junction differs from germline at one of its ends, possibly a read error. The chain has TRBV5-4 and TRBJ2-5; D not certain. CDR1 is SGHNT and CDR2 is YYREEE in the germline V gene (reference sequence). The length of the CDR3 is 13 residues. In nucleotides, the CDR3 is TGTGCCAGCAGTTTGGGATGGGGAGAGACCCAGTACTTC. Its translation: CASSLGWGETQYF.

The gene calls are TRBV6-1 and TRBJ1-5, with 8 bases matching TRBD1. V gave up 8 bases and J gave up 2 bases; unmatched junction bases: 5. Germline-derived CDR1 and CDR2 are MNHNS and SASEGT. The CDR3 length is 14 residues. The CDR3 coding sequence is TGTGCCAGCGACAGGGGAGGGGGCAATCAGCCCCAGCATTTT. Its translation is CASDRGGGNQPQHF.